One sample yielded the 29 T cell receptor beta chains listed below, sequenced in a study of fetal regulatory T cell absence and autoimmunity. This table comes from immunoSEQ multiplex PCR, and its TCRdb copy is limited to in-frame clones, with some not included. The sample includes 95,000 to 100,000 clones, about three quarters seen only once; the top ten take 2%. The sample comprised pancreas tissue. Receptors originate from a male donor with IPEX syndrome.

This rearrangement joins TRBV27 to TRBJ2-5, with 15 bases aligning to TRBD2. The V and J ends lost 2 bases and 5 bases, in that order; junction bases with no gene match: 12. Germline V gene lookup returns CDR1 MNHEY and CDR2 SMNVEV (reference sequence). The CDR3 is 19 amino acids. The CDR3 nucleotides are TGTGCCAGCAGTTTAAACTATTGGACTAGCGGGGGGGCCGGGGAGACCCAGTACTTC. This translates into CASSLNYWTSGGAGETQYF.

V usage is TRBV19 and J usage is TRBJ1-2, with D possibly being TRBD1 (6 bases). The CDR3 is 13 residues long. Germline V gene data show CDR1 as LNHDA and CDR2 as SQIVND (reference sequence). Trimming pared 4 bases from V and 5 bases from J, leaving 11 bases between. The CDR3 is CASSKKQGYGYTF. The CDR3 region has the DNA TGTGCCAGTAGTAAAAAACAGGGTTATGGCTACACCTTC. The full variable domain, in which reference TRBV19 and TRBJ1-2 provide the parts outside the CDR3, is DGGITQSPKYLFRKEGQNVTLSCEQNLNHDAMYWYRQDPGQGLRLIYYSQIVNDFQKGDIAEGYSVSREKKESFPLTVTSAQKNPTAFYLCASSKKQGYGYTFGSGTRLTVV.

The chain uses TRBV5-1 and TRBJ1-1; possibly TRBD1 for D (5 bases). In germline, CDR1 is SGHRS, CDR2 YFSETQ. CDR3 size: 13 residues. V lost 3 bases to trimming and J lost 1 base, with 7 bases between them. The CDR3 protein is CASSYGQNTEAFF. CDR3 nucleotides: TGCGCCAGCAGCTATGGACAGAACACTGAAGCTTTCTTT.

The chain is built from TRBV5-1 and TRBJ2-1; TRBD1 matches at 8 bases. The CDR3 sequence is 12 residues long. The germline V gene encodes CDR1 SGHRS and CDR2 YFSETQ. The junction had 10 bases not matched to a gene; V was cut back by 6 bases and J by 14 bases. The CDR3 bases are TGCGCCAGCATTTCAGGGGGCCGAATGGAGTTCTTC. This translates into CASISGGRMEFF.

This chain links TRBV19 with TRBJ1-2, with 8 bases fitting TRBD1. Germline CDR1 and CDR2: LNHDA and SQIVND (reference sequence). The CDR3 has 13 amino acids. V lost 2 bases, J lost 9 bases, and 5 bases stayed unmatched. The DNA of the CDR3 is TGTGCCAGTAGTATAATGCAGGGGGCGAGCTACACCTTC. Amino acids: CASSIMQGASYTF.

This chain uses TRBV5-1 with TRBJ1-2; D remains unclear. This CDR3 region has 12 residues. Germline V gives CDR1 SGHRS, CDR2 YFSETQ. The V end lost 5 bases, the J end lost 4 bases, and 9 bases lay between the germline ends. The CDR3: CASSATFYGYTF. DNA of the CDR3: TGCGCCAGCAGTGCAACATTCTATGGCTACACCTTC.

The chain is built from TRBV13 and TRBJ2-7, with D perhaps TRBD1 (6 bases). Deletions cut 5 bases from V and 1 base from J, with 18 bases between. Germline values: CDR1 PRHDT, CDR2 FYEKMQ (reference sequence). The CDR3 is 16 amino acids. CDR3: CASSGGQQKRSYEQYF. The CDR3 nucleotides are TGTGCCAGCAGCGGAGGACAGCAAAAACGGTCCTACGAGCAGTACTTC.

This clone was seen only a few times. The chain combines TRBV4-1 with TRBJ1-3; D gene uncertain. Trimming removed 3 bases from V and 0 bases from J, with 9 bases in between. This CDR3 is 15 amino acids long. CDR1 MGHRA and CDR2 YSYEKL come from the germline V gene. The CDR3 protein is CASSQSGLSGNTIYF. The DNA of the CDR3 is TGCGCCAGCAGCCAGTCTGGGCTCTCTGGAAACACCATATATTTT.

DNA of the CDR3: TGTGCCAGCAGCTTAGCGTTGAGGGGGCGCATCTACGAGCAGTACTTC. Translating gives CASSLALRGRIYEQYF. The chain recombines TRBV7-9 with TRBJ2-7; 7 bases match TRBD1. Germline CDR1 reads SEHNR; CDR2 reads FQNEAQ (reference sequence). This CDR3 region has 16 residues. V gave up 0 bases and J gave up 3 bases; unmatched junction bases: 8. The full variable domain, rest sourced from reference TRBV7-9 and TRBJ2-7, is DTGVSQNPRHKITKRGQNVTFRCDPISEHNRLYWYRQTLGQGPEFLTYFQNEAQLEKSRLLSDRFSAERPKGSFSTLEIQRTEQGDSAMYLCASSLALRGRIYEQYFGPGTRLTVT.

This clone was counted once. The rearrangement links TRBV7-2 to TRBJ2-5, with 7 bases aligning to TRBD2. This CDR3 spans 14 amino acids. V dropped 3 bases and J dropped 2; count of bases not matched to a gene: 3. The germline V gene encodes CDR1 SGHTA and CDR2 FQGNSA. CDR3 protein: CASSLSGVQETQYF. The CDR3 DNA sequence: TGTGCCAGCAGCTTGAGCGGGGTACAAGAGACCCAGTACTTC.

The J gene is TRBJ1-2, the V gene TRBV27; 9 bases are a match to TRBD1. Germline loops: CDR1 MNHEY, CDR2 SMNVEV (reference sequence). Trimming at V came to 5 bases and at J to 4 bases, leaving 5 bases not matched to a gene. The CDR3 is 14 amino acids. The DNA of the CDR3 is TGTGCCAGCAGTACAGGGGGCATTGGCTATGGCTACACCTTC. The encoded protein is CASSTGGIGYGYTF.

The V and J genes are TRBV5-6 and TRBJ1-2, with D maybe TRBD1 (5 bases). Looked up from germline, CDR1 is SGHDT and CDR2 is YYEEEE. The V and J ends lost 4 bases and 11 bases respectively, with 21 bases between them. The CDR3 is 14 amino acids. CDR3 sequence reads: CASSPPGSPMRYTF. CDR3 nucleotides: TGTGCCAGCAGCCCACCAGGGTCCCCTATGCGGTACACCTTC.

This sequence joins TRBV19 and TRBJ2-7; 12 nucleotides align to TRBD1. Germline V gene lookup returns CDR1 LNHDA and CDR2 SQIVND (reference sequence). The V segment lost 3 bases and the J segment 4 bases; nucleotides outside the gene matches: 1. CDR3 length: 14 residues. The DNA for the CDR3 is TGTGCCAGTAGTATGGGACAGGGGGCGTACGAGCAGTACTTC. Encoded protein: CASSMGQGAYEQYF.

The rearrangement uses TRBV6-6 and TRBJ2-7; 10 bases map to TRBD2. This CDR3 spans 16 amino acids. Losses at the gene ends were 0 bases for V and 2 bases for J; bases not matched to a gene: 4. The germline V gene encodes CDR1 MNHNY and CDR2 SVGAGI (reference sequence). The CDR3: CASSYSRSGGAYEQYF. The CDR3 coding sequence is TGTGCCAGCAGTTACTCAAGGAGCGGGGGGGCCTACGAGCAGTACTTC.

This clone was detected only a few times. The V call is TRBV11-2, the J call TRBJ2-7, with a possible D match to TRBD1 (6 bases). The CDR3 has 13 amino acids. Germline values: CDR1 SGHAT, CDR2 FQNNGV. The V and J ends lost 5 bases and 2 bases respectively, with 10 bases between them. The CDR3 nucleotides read TGTGCCAGCAGCCCCGGGACAACCTACGAGCAGTACTTC. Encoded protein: CASSPGTTYEQYF. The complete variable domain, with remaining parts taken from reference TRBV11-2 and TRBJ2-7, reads EAGVAQSPRYKIIEKRQSVAFWCNPISGHATLYWYQQILGQGPKLLIQFQNNGVVDDSQLPKDRFSAERLKGVDSTLKIQPAKLEDSAVYLCASSPGTTYEQYFGPGTRLTVT.

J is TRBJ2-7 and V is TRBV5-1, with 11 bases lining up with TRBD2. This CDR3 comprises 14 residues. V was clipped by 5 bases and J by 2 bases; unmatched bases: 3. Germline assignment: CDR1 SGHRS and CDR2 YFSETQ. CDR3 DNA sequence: TGCGCCAGCAGGCGTAGCGGGGGGGCCTACGAGCAGTACTTC. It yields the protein CASRRSGGAYEQYF.

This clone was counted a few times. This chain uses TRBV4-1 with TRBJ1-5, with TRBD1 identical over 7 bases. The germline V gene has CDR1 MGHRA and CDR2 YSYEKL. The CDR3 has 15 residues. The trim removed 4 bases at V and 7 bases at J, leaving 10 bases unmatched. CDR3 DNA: TGCGCCAGCAGCCTGGGGACAGTTACATCACAGCCCCAGCATTTT. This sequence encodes CASSLGTVTSQPQHF.

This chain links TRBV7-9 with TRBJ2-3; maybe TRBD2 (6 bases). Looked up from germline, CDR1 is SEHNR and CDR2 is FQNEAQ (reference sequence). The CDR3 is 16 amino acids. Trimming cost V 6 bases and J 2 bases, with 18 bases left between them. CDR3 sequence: CASSRPGLRNTDTQYF. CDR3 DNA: TGTGCCAGCAGTCGACCGGGACTTCGGAACACAGATACGCAGTATTTT.

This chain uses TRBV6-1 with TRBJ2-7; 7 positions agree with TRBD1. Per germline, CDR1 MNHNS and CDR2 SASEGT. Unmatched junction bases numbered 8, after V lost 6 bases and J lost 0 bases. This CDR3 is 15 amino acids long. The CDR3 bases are TGTGCCAGCAGAGCCCGGGGACAGTTCTCCTACGAGCAGTACTTC. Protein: CASRARGQFSYEQYF.

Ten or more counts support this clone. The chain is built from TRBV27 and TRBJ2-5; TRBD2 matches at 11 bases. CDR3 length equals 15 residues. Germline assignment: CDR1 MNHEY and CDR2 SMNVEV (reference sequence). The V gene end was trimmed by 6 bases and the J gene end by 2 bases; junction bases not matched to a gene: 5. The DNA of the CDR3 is TGTGCCAGCAGGCTACTAGCGGGGGTACAAGAGACCCAGTACTTC. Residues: CASRLLAGVQETQYF.

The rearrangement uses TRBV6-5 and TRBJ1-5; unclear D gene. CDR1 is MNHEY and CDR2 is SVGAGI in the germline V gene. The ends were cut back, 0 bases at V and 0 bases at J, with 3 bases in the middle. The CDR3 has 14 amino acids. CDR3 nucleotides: TGTGCCAGCAGTTACTCATATAGCAATCAGCCCCAGCATTTT. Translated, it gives CASSYSYSNQPQHF.

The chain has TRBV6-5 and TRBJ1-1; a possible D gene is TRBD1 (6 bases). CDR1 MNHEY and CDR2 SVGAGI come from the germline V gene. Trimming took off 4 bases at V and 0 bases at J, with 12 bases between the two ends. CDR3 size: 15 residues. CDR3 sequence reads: CASSSRGRMNTEAFF. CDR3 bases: TGTGCCAGCAGTTCCCGGGGGCGAATGAACACTGAAGCTTTCTTT.

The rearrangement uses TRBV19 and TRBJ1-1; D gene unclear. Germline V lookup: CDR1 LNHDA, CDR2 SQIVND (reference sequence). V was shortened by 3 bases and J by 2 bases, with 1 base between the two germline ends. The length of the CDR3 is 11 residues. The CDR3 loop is CASSINTEAFF. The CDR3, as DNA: TGTGCCAGTAGTATTAACACTGAAGCTTTCTTT. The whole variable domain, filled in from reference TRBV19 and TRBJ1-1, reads DGGITQSPKYLFRKEGQNVTLSCEQNLNHDAMYWYRQDPGQGLRLIYYSQIVNDFQKGDIAEGYSVSREKKESFPLTVTSAQKNPTAFYLCASSINTEAFFGQGTRLTVV.

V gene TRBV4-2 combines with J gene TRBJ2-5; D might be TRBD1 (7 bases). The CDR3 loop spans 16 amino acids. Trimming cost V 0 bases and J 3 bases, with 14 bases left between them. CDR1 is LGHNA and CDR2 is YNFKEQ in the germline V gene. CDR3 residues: CASSQDRTGGKETQYF. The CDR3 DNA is TGTGCCAGCAGCCAAGATCGGACAGGAGGGAAAGAGACCCAGTACTTC.

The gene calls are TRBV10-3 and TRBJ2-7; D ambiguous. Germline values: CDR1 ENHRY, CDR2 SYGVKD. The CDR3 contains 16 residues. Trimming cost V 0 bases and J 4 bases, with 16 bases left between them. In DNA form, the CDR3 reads TGTGCCATCAGTGAGTCGTTCGTGAGTATACGTTACGAGCAGTACTTC. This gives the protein CAISESFVSIRYEQYF.

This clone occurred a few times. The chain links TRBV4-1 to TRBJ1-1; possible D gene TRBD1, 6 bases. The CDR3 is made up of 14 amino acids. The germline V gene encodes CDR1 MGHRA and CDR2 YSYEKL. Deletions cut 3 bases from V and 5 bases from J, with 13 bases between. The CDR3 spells CASSHPGERTEAFF. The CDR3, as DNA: TGCGCCAGCAGCCATCCAGGGGAGAGGACTGAAGCTTTCTTT.

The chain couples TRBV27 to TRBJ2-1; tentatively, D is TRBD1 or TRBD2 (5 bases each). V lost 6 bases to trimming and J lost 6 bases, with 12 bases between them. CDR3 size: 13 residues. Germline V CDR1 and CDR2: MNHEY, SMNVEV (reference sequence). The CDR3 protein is CASSLGPINEQFF. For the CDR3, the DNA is TGTGCCAGCAGCCTGGGACCCATCAATGAGCAGTTCTTC.

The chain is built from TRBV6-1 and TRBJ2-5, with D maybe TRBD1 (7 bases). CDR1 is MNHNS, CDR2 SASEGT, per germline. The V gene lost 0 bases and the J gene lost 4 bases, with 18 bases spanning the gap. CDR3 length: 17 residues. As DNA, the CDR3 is TGTGCCAGCAGTGAAGCCAACAGGGGAGGAAGATCAGAGACCCAGTACTTC. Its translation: CASSEANRGGRSETQYF.

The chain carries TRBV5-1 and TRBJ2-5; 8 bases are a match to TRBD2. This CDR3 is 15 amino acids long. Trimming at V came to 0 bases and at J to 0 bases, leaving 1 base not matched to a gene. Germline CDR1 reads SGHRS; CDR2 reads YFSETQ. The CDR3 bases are TGCGCCAGCAGCTTGGGACTAGCGTACCAAGAGACCCAGTACTTC. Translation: CASSLGLAYQETQYF. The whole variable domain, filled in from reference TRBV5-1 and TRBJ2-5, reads KAGVTQTPRYLIKTRGQQVTLSCSPISGHRSVSWYQQTPGQGLQFLFEYFSETQRNKGNFPGRFSGRQFSNSRSEMNVSTLELGDSALYLCASSLGLAYQETQYFGPGTRLLVL.